The rows below give T cell receptor beta chains drawn from one sample of a study of cytomegalovirus exposure and HLA in healthy donors. The data were produced by immunoSEQ multiplex PCR, yet TCRdb's version contains in-frame clones alone and is incomplete. Counted here are tens of thousands of clones, about 80% occurring once; the ten biggest clones make up around 1.4%. The sequencing input was PBMCs. Receptors originate from a male donor in good health and CMV-seronegative. Both conserved end residues are trimmed from each CDR3.

cdr3_length v_call cdr3_aa
14 TRBV27 ASSLRDTLITDTQY
11 TRBV29-1 SVEIASGYEQY
13 TRBV7-2 ASSSRAGGTDTQY
14 TRBV5-1 ASSFRVQGGTGELF
10 TRBV6-4 ASIQGRFEAF
11 TRBV6-6 ASSINSNQPQH
13 TRBV7-9 SSSLPGGGPDTQY
11 TRBV19 ASTRDRLTEAF
13 TRBV9 ASSGRQGATGELF
13 TRBV9 ASKRSSGEMGELF
14 TRBV6-5 ASSYSGQRTSRGYT
13 TRBV4-3 ASSQSGLSGNEQF
14 TRBV28 ASTTTPSGGTYEQY
12 TRBV28 ASSLTGTAYEQY
14 TRBV9 ASSTGQGNSNEKLF
14 TRBV11-2 ASSFVRGLKENTIY
13 TRBV28 ASSLIYRAATEAF
9 TRBV29-1 SVGTGSGYT
13 TRBV10-3 AIRNDPSGSREQY
10 TRBV10-3 AIRITSGEQF
11 TRBV6-5 ASSYQGTDTQY
13 TRBV19 ASSIGQGWNTEAF
16 TRBV15 ATSRGGMIAGSYNEQF
12 TRBV7-2 ASSLAPVTAEAF
10 TRBV2 ASVRGGETQY
14 TRBV27 ASSTSWDYSNQPQH
17 TRBV5-6 ASSSTTGTTPTTSNQQF
13 TRBV13 ASSLGLAGTDTQY
12 TRBV12-5 ASGPDRALYGYT
13 TRBV4-3 ASSRGLAGGYEQY
12 TRBV7-2 ASSAQIFQETQY
12 TRBV30 AWSMDRGGTEAF
14 TRBV4-1 ASSRGTSGNSDTQY
11 TRBV28 ASSDSLWTEAF
13 TRBV6-4 ASSDSTGDTGELF
16 TRBV27 ASSTQGAQYTTSYEQY
14 TRBV7-8 ASSLFQGTMNTEAF
13 TRBV7-2 ASSLVNPHIDTQY
15 TRBV7-6 ASSTQGLRANTGELF
13 TRBV5-1 ASGTTGSMHNEQF
11 TRBV6-5 ASRTGASYEQY
15 TRBV5-1 ASSPGQGGLLQETQY
12 TRBV9 ASSHHTGEETQY
13 TRBV2 ASRAQGAQRVEQY
12 TRBV5-6 ASSLVASTDTQY
14 TRBV30 AWSPRGWVSSTEAF
13 TRBV6-6 ASIGGRDFYSPLH
14 TRBV9 ASSPPVGGRFYGYT
12 TRBV5-1 ASSWSRGGTEAF
13 TRBV11-2 ASSLGQGANSPLH
14 TRBV19 ASSRPASTGYNGYT
16 TRBV28 ASSLFFPRDRMNYGYT
9 TRBV28 ASSFAYEQY
12 TRBV7-9 ASSLVESDYGYT
14 TRBV6-5 ASSSPAGTGDYGYT
12 TRBV5-1 ASSLGTGRDTQY
11 TRBV18 ASSQGQNYEQY